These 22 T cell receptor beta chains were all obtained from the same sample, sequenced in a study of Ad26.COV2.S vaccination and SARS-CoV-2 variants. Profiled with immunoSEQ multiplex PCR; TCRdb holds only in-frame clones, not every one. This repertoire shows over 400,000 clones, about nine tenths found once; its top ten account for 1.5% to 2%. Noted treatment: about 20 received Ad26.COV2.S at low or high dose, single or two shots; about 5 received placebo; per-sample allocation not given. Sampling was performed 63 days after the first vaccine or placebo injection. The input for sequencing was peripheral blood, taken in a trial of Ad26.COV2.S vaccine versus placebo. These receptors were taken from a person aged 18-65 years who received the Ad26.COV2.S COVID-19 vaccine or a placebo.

The CDR3 loop reads CASSITGLQETQYF. In nucleotides, the CDR3 is TGTGCCAGCAGCATAACAGGGCTCCAAGAGACCCAGTACTTC. This chain joins TRBV5-4 and TRBJ2-5; a possible D gene is TRBD1 (6 bases). Germline V gives CDR1 SGHNT, CDR2 YYREEE (reference sequence). Trimming took off 4 bases at V and 1 base at J, with 11 bases between the two ends. The CDR3 totals 14 residues.

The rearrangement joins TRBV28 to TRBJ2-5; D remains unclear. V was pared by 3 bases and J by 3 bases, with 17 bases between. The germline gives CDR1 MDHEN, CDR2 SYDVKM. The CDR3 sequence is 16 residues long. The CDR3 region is CASSFFNRVLEETQYF. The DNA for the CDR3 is TGTGCCAGCAGTTTTTTCAATCGGGTCTTGGAAGAGACCCAGTACTTC.

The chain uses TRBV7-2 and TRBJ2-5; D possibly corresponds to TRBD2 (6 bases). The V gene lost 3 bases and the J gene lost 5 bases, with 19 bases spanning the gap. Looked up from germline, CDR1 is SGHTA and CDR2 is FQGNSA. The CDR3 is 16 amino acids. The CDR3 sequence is CASSLDTDTGDETQYF. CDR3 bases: TGTGCCAGCAGCTTGGACACGGACACGGGGGATGAGACCCAGTACTTC.

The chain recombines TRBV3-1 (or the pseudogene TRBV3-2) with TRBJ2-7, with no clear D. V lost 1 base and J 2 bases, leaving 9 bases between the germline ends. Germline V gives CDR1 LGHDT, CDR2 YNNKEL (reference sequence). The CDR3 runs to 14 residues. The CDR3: CASSQVGGPYEQYF. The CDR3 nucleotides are TGTGCCAGCAGCCAAGTCGGCGGCCCCTACGAGCAGTACTTC.

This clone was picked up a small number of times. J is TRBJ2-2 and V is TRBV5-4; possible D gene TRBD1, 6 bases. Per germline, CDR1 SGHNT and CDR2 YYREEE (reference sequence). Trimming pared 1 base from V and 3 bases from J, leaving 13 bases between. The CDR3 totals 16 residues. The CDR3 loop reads CASSLRQGRDTGELFF. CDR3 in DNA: TGTGCCAGCAGCTTGAGGCAGGGGAGAGACACCGGGGAGCTGTTTTTT.

In DNA form, the CDR3 reads TGTGCCAGCAGTGAACAGGGGGTCGGATTGAACACTGAAGCTTTCTTT. It specifies CASSEQGVGLNTEAFF. The chain recombines TRBV2 with TRBJ1-1; 7 positions match TRBD1. Germline-derived CDR1 and CDR2 are SNHLY and FYNNEI. V dropped 2 bases and J dropped 0; count of bases not matched to a gene: 6. CDR3 length: 16 amino acids.

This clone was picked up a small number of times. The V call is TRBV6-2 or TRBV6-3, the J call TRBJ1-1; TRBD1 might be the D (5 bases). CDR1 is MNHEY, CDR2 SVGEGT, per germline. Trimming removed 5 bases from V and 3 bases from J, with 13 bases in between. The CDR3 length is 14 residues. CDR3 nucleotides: TGTGCCAGCAGTCTCCCGGGGGTGGACACTGAAGCTTTCTTT. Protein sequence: CASSLPGVDTEAFF.

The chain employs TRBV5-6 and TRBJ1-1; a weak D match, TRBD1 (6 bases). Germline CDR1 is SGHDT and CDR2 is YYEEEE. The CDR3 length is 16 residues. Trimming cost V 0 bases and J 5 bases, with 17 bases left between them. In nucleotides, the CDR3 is TGTGCCAGCAGCTTGGTTGGTTACAGGGAAGCGACTGAAGCTTTCTTT. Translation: CASSLVGYREATEAFF. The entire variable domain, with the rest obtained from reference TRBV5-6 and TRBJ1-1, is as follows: DAGVTQSPTHLIKTRGQQVTLRCSPKSGHDTVSWYQQALGQGPQFIFQYYEEEERQRGNFPDRFSGHQFPNYSSELNVNALLLGDSALYLCASSLVGYREATEAFFGQGTRLTVV.

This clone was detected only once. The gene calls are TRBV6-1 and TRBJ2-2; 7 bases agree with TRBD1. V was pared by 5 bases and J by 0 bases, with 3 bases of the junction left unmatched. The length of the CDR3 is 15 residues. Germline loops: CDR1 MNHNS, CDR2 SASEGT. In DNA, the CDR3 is TGTGCCAGCAGTCCTGGGACAGCGAACACCGGGGAGCTGTTTTTT. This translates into CASSPGTANTGELFF.

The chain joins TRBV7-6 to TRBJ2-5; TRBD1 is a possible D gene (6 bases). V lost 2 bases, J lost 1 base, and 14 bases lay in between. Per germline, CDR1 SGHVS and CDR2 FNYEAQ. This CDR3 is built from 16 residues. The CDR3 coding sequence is TGTGCCAGCAGCTTACCACTCGACAGGAGCCAAGAGACCCAGTACTTC. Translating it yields CASSLPLDRSQETQYF.

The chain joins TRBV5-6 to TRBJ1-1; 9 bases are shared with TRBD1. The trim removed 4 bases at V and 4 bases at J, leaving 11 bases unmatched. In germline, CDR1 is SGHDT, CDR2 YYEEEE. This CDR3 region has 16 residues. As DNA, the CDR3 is TGTGCCAGCAGCCCGGATACAGGGGGCAAGGGCACTGAAGCTTTCTTT. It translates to CASSPDTGGKGTEAFF.

DNA for the CDR3: TGCGCCAGCAGCCCCCGCCGAAAGCTATACAATGAGCAGTTCTTC. Protein: CASSPRRKLYNEQFF. The V and J genes are TRBV4-3 and TRBJ2-1; D remains unclear. The CDR3 extends over 15 amino acids. Germline V CDR1 and CDR2: LGHNA, YSLEER. V was pared by 4 bases and J by 4 bases, with 14 bases between.

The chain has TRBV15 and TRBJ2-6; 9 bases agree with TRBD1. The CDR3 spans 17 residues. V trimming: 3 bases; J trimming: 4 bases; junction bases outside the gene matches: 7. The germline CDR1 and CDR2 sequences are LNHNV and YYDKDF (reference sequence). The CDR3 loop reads CATSRGTGGAGANVLTF. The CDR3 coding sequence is TGTGCCACCAGCAGGGGTACAGGGGGCGCCGGGGCCAACGTCCTGACTTTC.

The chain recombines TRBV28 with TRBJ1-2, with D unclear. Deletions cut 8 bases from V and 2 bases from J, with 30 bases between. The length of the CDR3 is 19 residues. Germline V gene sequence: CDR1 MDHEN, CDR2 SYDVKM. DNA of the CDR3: TGTGCCAGCGGGGAAAGGAGACCCGCCCTAGTCCCCCCAAACTATGGCTACACCTTC. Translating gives CASGERRPALVPPNYGYTF.

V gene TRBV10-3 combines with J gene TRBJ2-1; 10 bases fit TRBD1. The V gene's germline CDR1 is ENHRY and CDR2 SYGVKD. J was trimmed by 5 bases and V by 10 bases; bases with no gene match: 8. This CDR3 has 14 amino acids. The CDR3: CATLPGQGNNEQFF. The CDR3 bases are TGTGCCACCCTACCGGGACAGGGGAACAATGAGCAGTTCTTC.

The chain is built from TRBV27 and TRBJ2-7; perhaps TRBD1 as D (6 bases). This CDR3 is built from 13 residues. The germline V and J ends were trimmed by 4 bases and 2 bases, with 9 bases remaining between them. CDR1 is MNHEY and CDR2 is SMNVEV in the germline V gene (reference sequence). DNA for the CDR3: TGTGCCAGCAGTTGGACAGCAGCCTACGAGCAGTACTTC. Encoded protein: CASSWTAAYEQYF.

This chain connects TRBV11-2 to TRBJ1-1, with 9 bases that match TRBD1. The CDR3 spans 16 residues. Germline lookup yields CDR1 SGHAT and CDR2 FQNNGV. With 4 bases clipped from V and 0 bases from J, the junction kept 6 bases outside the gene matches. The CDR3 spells CASSSYRGRMNTEAFF. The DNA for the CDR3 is TGTGCCAGCAGCTCATACAGGGGGCGCATGAACACTGAAGCTTTCTTT.

Here the CDR3 reads CASSSTTDWAISIYNEQFF. In nucleotides, the CDR3 is TGTGCCAGCAGTAGCACAACGGATTGGGCCATATCTATCTACAATGAGCAGTTCTTC. The chain has TRBV6-2 or TRBV6-3 and TRBJ2-1; D remains unclear. CDR1 and CDR2 from the germline V gene are MNHEY and SVGEGT. V was cut by 5 bases and J by 3 bases, with 26 bases left in between. The CDR3 is made up of 19 amino acids.

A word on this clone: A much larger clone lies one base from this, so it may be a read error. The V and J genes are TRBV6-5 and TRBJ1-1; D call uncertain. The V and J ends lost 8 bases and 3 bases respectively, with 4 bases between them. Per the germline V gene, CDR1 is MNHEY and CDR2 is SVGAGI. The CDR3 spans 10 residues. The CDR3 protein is CASGDTEAFF. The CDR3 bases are TGTGCCAGCGGGGACACTGAAGCTTTCTTT.

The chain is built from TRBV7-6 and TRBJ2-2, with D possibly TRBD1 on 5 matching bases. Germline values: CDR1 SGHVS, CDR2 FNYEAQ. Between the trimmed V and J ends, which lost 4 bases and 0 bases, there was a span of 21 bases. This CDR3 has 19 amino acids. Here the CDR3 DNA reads TGTGCCAGCAGCTCCCCCGGTGTCAGGACATCAACGAACACCGGGGAGCTGTTTTTT. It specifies CASSSPGVRTSTNTGELFF.

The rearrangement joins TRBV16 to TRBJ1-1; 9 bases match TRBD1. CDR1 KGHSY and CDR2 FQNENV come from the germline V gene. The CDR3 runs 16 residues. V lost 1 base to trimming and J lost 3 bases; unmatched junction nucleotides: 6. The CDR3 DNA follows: TGTGCCAGCAGCCAATGGGGGACAGGGCGTGACACTGAAGCTTTCTTT. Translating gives CASSQWGTGRDTEAFF.

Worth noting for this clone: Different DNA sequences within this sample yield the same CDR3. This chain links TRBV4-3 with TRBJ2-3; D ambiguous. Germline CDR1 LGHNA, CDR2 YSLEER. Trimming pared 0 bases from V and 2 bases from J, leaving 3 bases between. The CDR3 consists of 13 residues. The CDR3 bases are TGCGCCAGCAGCCAAGATTCCACAGATACGCAGTATTTT. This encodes CASSQDSTDTQYF.